This T cell receptor beta chain was sequenced for a study of T cells in Graves' hyperthyroidism and ophthalmopathy. Using RNA transcripts as the source, TCR beta CDR3 regions were amplified. The primer set for the first-round RT-PCR of the TCR CDR3 was HTBI. TCRdb processed the multiplex PCR reads anew with MiXCR; each CDR3 protein has one entry. The table records tens of thousands of distinct CDR3 sequences, less than 65% of them present only once. This CDR3 comprises 15 residues. The V gene's germline CDR1 is SGHTA and CDR2 FQGNSA. V lost 5 bases, J lost 2 bases, and 1 base stayed unmatched. The chain couples TRBV7-2 to TRBJ2-7; TRBD2 aligns across 15 bases. The sequence came from a man aged 18 to 30 with Graves' hyperthyroidism. The source material was peripheral blood or thyroid tissue (not recorded which). The CDR3 sequence is CASSRTSGRAYEQYF. CDR3 bases: TGTGCCAGCAGCAGGACTAGCGGGAGGGCCTACGAGCAGTACTTC.